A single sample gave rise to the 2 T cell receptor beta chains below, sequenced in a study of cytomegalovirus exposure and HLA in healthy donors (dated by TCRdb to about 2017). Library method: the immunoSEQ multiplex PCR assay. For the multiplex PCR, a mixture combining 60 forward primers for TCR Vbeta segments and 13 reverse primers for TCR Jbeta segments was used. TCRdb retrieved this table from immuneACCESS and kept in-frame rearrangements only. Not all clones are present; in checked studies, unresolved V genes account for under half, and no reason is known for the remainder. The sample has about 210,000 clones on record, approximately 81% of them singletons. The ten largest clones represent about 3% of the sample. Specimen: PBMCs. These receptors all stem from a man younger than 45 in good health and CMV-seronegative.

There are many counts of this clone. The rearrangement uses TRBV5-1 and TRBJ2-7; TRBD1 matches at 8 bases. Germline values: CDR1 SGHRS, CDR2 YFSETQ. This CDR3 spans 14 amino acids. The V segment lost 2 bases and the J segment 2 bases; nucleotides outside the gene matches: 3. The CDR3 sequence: CASSLLQGAYEQYF. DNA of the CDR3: TGCGCCAGCAGCTTATTACAGGGGGCCTACGAGCAGTACTTC.

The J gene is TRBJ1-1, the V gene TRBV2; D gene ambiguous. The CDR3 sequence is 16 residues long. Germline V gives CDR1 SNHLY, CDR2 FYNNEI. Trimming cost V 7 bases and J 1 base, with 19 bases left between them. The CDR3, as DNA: TGTGCCAGCAATCCATCAGGTCTCCAGAGGAACACTGAAGCTTTCTTT. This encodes CASNPSGLQRNTEAFF.